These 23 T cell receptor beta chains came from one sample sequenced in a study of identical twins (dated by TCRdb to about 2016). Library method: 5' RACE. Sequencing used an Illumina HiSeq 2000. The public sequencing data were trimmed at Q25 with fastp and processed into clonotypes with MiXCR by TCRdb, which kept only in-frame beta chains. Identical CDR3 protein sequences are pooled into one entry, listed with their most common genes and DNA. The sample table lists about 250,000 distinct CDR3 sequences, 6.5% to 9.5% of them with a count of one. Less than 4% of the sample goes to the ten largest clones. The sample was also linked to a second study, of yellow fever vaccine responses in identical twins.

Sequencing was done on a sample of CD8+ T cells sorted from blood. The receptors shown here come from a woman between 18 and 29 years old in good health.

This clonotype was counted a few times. CDR3 in DNA: TGTGCCAGCAGTCAAACGACAGGGTTTGACTATGGCTACACCTTC. Amino acid sequence: CASSQTTGFDYGYTF. The rearrangement uses TRBV25-1 and TRBJ1-2; 7 positions match TRBD1. The V and J ends lost 5 bases and 3 bases, in that order; junction bases with no gene match: 9. CDR1 and CDR2 from the germline V gene are MGHDK and SYGVNS. The CDR3 loop spans 15 amino acids.

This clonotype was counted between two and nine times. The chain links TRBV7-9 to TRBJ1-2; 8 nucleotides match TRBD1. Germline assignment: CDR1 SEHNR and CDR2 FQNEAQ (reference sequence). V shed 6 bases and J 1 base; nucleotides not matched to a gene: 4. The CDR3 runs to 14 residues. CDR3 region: CASRGGQVNYGYTF. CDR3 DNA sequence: TGTGCCAGCAGAGGGGGACAGGTTAACTATGGCTACACCTTC.

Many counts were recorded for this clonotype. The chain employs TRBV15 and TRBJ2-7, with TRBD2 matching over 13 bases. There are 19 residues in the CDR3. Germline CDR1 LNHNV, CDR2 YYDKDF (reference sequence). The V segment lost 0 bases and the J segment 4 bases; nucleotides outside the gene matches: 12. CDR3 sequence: CATSRDGRGPGLAGYEQYF. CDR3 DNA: TGTGCCACCAGCAGAGATGGCAGGGGCCCGGGACTAGCGGGATACGAGCAGTACTTC. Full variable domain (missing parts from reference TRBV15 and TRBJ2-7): DAMVIQNPRYQVTQFGKPVTLSCSQTLNHNVMYWYQQKSSQAPKLLFHYYDKDFNNEADTPDNFQSRRPNTSFCFLDIRSPGLGDTAMYLCATSRDGRGPGLAGYEQYFGPGTRLTVT.

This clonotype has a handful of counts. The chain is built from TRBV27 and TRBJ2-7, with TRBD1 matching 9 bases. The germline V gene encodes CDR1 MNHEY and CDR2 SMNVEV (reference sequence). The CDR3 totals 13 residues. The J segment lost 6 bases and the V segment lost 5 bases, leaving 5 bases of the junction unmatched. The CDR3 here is CASSPGTGSEQYF. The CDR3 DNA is TGTGCCAGCAGTCCCGGGACAGGGAGCGAGCAGTACTTC.

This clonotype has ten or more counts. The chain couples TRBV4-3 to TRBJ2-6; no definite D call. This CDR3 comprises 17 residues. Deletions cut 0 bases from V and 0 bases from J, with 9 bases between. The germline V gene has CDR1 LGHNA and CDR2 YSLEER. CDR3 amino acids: CASSQDGMGSGANVLTF. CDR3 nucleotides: TGCGCCAGCAGCCAAGATGGTATGGGCTCTGGGGCCAACGTCCTGACTTTC.

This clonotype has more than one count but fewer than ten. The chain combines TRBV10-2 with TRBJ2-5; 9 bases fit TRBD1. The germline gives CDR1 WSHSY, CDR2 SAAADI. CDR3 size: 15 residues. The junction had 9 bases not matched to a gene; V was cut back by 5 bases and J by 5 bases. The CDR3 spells CASSPRQGVWETQYF. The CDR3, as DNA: TGCGCCAGCAGTCCAAGACAGGGGGTGTGGGAGACCCAGTACTTC.

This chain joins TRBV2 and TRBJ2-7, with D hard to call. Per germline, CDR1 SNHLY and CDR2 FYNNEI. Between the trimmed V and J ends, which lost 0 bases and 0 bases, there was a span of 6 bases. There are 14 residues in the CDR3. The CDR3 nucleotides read TGTGCCAGCAGTGAAGCCAGGACCTCCTACGAGCAGTACTTC. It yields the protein CASSEARTSYEQYF.

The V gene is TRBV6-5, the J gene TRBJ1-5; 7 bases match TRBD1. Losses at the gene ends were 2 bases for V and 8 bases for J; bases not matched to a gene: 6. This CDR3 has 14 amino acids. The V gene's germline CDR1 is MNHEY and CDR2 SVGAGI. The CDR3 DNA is TGTGCCAGCAGTTACCGACAGGGTACAAAGCCCCAGCATTTT. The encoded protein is CASSYRQGTKPQHF.

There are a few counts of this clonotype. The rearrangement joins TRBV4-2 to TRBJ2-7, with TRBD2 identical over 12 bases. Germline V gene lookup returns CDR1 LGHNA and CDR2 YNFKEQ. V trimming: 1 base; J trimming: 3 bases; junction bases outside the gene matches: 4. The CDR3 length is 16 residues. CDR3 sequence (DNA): TGTGCCAGCAGCCAAGCCGGGACTAGCGGGTTCTACGAGCAGTACTTC. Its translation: CASSQAGTSGFYEQYF.

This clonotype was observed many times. CDR3 protein: CASSSEADFSYEQYF. The CDR3 DNA reads TGTGCCAGCAGTTCAGAGGCGGACTTCTCCTACGAGCAGTACTTC. The chain couples TRBV12-3 or TRBV12-4 to TRBJ2-7; weak D call: TRBD2 (5 bases). The CDR3 consists of 15 residues. Trimming left V 4 bases short and J 0 bases short, with 13 bases between.

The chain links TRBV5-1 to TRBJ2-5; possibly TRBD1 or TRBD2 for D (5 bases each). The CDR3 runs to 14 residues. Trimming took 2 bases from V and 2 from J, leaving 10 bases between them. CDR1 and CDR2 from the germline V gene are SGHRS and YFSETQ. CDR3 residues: CASSFEGWQETQYF. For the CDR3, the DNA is TGCGCCAGCAGCTTTGAGGGGTGGCAAGAGACCCAGTACTTC.

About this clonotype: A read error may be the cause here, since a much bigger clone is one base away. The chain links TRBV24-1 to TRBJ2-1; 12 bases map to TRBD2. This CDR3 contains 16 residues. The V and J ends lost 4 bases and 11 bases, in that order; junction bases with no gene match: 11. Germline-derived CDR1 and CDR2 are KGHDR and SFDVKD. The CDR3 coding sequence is TGTGCCACCAGTGACCTTACTAGCGGGAGGAGGAATAAGCAGTTCTTC. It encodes CATSDLTSGRRNKQFF.

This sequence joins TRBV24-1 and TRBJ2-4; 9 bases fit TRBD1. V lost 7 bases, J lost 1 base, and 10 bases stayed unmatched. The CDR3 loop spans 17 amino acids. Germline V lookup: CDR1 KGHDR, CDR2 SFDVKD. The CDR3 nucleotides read TGTGCCACCAGGGAAAAACAGGGGGCAAGGGCCAAAAACATTCAGTACTTC. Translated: CATREKQGARAKNIQYF.

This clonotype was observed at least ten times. The CDR3 bases are TGTGCCAGCAGTGACTCGATAGGGGCCGCAGATACGCAGTATTTT. As protein: CASSDSIGAADTQYF. The rearrangement joins TRBV6-4 to TRBJ2-3; D possibly corresponds to TRBD1 (5 bases). Germline loops: CDR1 MRHNA, CDR2 SNTAGT. CDR3 length: 15 amino acids. Trimming removed 0 bases at V and 4 bases at J, with 11 bases between.

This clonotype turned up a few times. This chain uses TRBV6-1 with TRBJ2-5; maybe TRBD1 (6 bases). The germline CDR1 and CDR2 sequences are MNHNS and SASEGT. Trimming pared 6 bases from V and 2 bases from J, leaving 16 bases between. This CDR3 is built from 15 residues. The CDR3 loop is CASRSIRDKQETQYF. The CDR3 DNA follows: TGTGCCAGCAGATCCATCCGGGACAAACAAGAGACCCAGTACTTC.

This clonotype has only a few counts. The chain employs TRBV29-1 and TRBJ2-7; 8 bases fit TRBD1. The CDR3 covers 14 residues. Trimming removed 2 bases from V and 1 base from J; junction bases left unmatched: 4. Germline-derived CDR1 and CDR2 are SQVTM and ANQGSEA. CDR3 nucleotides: TGCAGCGTTGAATCGGACAGGGAGTCCTACGAGCAGTACTTC. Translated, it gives CSVESDRESYEQYF.

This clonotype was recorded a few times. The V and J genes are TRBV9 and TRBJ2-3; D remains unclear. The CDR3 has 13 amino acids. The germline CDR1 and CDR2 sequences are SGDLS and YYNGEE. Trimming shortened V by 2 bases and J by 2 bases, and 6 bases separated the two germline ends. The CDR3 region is CASSVMSTDTQYF. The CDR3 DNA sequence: TGTGCCAGCAGCGTGATGTCCACAGATACGCAGTATTTT.

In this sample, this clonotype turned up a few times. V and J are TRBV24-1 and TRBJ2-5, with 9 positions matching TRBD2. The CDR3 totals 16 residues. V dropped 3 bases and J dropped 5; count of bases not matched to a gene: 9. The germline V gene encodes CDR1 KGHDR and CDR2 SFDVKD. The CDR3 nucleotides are TGTGCCACCAGTGATCCTAGCGGGAACGATCCGGAGACCCAGTACTTC. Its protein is CATSDPSGNDPETQYF.

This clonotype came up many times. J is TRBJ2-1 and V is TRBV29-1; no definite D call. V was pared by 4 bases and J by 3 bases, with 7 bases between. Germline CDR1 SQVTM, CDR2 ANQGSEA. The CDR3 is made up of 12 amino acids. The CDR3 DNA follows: TGCAGCGTTGGGCGACTCTACAATGAGCAGTTCTTC. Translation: CSVGRLYNEQFF.

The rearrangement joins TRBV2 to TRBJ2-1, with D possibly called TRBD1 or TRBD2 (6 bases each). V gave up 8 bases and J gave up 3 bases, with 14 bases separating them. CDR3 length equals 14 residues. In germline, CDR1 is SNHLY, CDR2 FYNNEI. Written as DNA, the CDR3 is TGTGCCAGCGTAGGGGGGTTGGGCTACAATGAGCAGTTCTTC. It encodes CASVGGLGYNEQFF.

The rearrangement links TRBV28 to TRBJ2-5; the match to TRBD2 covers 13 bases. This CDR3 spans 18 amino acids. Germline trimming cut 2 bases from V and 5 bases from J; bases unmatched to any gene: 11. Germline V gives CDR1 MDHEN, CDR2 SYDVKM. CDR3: CASSLRGLAGSHWETQYF. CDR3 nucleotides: TGTGCCAGCAGTTTACGGGGACTAGCGGGGTCCCATTGGGAGACCCAGTACTTC.

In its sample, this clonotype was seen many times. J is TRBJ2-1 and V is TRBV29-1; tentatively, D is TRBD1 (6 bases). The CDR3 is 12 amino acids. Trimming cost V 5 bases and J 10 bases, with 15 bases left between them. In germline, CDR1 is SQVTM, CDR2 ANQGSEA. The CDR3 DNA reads TGCAGCGTTCGTATCAGGGGCCCCGAGCAGTTCTTC. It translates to CSVRIRGPEQFF.

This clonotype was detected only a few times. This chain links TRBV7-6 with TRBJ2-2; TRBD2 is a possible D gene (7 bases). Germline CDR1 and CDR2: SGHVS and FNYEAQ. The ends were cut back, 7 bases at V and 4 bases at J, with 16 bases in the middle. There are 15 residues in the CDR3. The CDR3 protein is CASTRGGGPTGELFF. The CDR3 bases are TGTGCCAGCACCCGTGGGGGGGGGCCCACCGGGGAGCTGTTTTTT. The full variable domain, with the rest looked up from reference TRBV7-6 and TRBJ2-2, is GAGVSQSPRYKVTKRGQDVALRCDPISGHVSLYWYRQALGQGPEFLTYFNYEAQQDKSGLPNDRFSAERPEGSISTLTIQRTEQRDSAMYRCASTRGGGPTGELFFGEGSRLTVL.